This T cell receptor (beta chain) was sequenced during a study of blood T cell repertoires in COVID-19. Overall study: The United States, Italy and Spain supplied acute and convalescent COVID-19 samples. In each case, the material was cDNA or gDNA derived from T cells, B-cell-depleted T cells, or PBMCs.

Authors' processing steps: Estimates of nucleated cell counts were drawn from the amplification of reference gene primers. This table comes from immunoSEQ multiplex PCR, and its TCRdb copy is limited to in-frame clones, with some not included. V and J calls plus clone size are reproduced from that table; the DNA served to infer D and trimming. The sample lists about 59,000 clones, roughly 80% occurring once. The CDR3 spans 11 residues. Germline CDR1 is SQVTM and CDR2 is ANQGSEA. V lost 5 bases to trimming and J lost 5 bases, with 9 bases between them. This clone was picked up a small number of times. The source of this sequence is a woman aged 45-60 years with active or convalescent COVID-19. The specimen was peripheral blood. The chain links TRBV29-1 to TRBJ1-2; tentative D call: TRBD1 (5 bases). As DNA, the CDR3 is TGCAGCGTTAGGACACATTATGGCTACACCTTC. Protein product: CSVRTHYGYTF.